The T cell receptor (beta chain) described here comes from a study of beta chain features in type 1 diabetes. Study in general: All of the samples together had approximately 99 million sorted cells examined. Findings and caveats of the study: Here, the possible influence of HLA type (on TCRB rearrangement) remained unresolved.

The single heparinised draw taken from each donor contained around 100 mL of blood on average. Based on CD45RO/CCR7/CD25/CD127/CD95/CD27, CD4+ regulatory, stem cell-like memory, naive and central memory cells were sorted. This clone was recorded many times. The antigen is undetermined. Expressed TCRB transcripts got sequenced, as all isolated RNA was reverse transcribed. Some clones are missing from TCRdb's copy, which holds only in-frame ones; the method was immunoSEQ multiplex PCR. This sample has some 150,000 clones; around 10% occur once, and the top ten carry about 1.9%. Sequences were obtained from central memory CD4+ T cells from blood. This receptor was taken from a man younger than 35 in good health.

CDR3 in DNA: TGCAGCGTTGATCCTCCAGGGGAACCTGAAGCTTTCTTT. Translated: CSVDPPGEPEAFF. The chain recombines TRBV29-1 with TRBJ1-1; possibly TRBD1 for D (6 bases). This CDR3 has 13 amino acids. Germline loops: CDR1 SQVTM, CDR2 ANQGSEA. Between the trimmed V and J ends, which lost 3 bases and 6 bases, there was a span of 14 bases.